Reported below is one T cell receptor beta chain. The record originates from a study of blood T cell repertoires in COVID-19. Background on the study: The United States, Italy and Spain supplied acute and convalescent COVID-19 samples.

This CDR3 comprises 14 residues. The V gene end was trimmed by 5 bases and the J gene end by 4 bases; junction bases not matched to a gene: 5. Per the germline V gene, CDR1 is ENHRY and CDR2 is SYGVKD. Generated by immunoSEQ multiplex PCR, the TCRdb table keeps only in-frame clones and is missing some. The table lists roughly 200,000 clones, 65% to 80% of them singletons. This clonotype was obtained from a man aged 45-65 years who had recovered from COVID-19. This chain uses TRBV10-3 with TRBJ1-2; TRBD1 aligns across 9 bases. The sequencing sample was made of peripheral blood. CDR3 protein: CAISPGTGFYGYTF. CDR3 bases: TGTGCCATCAGTCCCGGGACAGGGTTCTATGGCTACACCTTC.